This T cell receptor (beta chain) originates from a study of blood T cell repertoires in COVID-19 (dated by TCRdb to the early 2020s). Concerning the study at large: Collaborator samples came from the United States, Italy and Spain and covered acute and convalescent phases of COVID-19. The material from the prospective study consisted of cDNA or gDNA derived from T cells, B-cell-depleted T cells, or PBMCs. The dataset comprised deeply sampled blood TCRbeta repertoires from subjects exposed to, actively infected with, or recovered from COVID-19. The repertoires were released in a freely available public database meant as a resource for research on the immune response to SARS-CoV-2. Samples came from the ongoing ImmuneRACE study (first 160 participants) plus 1,254 subjects from 6 global collaborators. Nearly every sample came with metadata listing a de-identified subject ID, COVID-19 status, age in years and sex. Where available, HLA class I and class II types were taken from metadata supplied by the sample provider and were not determined by assay-based typing.

Overall study results and their limits: The amount of clinical and demographic metadata varied by source and participant and was provided uncurated.

One collaborating source in Seattle enrolled patients during active infection and followed them longitudinally through the course of disease. The collaborating institutions used their own protocols to collect whole blood in K2EDTA tubes. For TCRbeta analysis, collaborator samples were shipped as frozen whole blood, as isolated PBMCs, or as DNA extracted from either sample type. For this clone: Its specific antigen is unknown. No base-level quality is on record; no much larger clone is a single base apart.

Here V drops 7 bases and J drops 0 bases, and the junction holds 13 bases not matched to any gene. The CDR3 measures 19 amino acids from cysteine to phenylalanine. CDR3 DNA is the only sequence kept; it has 57 bases, read in frame from the first base. Via the germline V gene, CDR1 is MGHRA and CDR2 YSYEKL. TCRbeta CDR3 regions were amplified from genomic DNA by means of the immunoSEQ Assay, a bias-controlled multiplex PCR. Turning to the authors' computational methods: The number of nucleated cells in each sample was estimated by amplification of reference gene primers within the assay. To quantify the absolute abundance of each unique TCRbeta CDR3 rearrangement, sequence reads were collapsed and filtered. For each sample, productive Simpson clonality was calculated by taking the square root of Simpson's diversity index across productive rearrangements. TCRdb obtained this table from immuneACCESS and retained in-frame rearrangements with V and J assigned. These tables miss some clones; where compared with another copy, unresolved V genes account for less than half of the shortfall, and the remainder is unexplained. That table supplies the V and J calls and clone size; D and trimming were determined from the DNA. This sample has about 350,000 clones in its table, and 85% to 90% of those were observed once. The ten top clones hold approximately 7.4% of the sample.

The chain uses TRBV4-1 and TRBJ2-1; 12 junctional bases match TRBD2. The clonotype originates from a woman in her sixties or seventies with COVID-19, enrolled during active disease. The sample comprised peripheral blood. The DNA is TGCGCCAGCACGAGCACCGGACTAGCGGGGCCGTTCTCCTACAATGAGCAGTTCTTC. Its protein product is CASTSTGLAGPFSYNEQFF.